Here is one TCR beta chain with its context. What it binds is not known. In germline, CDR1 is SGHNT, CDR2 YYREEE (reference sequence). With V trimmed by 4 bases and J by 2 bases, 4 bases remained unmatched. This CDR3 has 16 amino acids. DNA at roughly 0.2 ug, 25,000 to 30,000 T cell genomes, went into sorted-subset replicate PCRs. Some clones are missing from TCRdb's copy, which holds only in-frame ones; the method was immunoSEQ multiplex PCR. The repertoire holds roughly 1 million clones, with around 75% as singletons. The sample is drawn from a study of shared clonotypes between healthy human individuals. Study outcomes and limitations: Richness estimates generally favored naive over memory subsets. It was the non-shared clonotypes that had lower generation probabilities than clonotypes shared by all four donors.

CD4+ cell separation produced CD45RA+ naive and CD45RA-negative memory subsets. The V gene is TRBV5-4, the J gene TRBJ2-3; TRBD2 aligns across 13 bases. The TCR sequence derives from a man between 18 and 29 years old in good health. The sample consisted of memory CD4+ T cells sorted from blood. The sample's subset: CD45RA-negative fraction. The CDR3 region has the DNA TGTGCCAGCAGCCCAACTAGCGGGGGGGACACAGATACGCAGTATTTT. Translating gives CASSPTSGGDTDTQYF. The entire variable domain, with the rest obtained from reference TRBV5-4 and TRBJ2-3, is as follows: ETGVTQSPTHLIKTRGQQVTLRCSSQSGHNTVSWYQQALGQGPQFIFQYYREEENGRGNFPPRFSGLQFPNYSSELNVNALELDDSALYLCASSPTSGGDTDTQYFGPGTRLTVL.